This entry is about one TCR beta chain. This sample is drawn from a study of response to subunit inactivated influenza vaccine. Germline V gene lookup returns CDR1 SGHRS and CDR2 YFSETQ. Deletions cut 0 bases from V and 8 bases from J, with 9 bases between. This CDR3 region has 13 residues. TCRdb fed the RT-PCR reads into MiXCR, producing one record per CDR3 protein. The sample holds 550,000 to 650,000 distinct CDR3 sequences, 10% to 15% seen once. This clonotype was sampled from a man between 45 and 60 years old who received an inactivated influenza vaccine. The rearrangement uses TRBV5-1 and TRBJ2-1; D unresolved. Sequences were derived from PBMCs from blood, sampled on the day of vaccination. The CDR3 region has the DNA TGCGCCAGCAGCTTGGCCCGACACGATGAGCAGTTCTTC. This codes for CASSLARHDEQFF.